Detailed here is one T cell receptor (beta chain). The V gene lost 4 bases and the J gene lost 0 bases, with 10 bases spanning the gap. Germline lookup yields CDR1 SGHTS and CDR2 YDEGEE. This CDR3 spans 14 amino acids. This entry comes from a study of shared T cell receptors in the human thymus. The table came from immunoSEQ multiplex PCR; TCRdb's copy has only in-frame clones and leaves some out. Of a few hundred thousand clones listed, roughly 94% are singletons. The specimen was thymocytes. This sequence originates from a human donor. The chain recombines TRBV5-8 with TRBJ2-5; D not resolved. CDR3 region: CASSPWRHQETQYF. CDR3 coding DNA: TGTGCCAGCAGCCCATGGCGACACCAAGAGACCCAGTACTTC. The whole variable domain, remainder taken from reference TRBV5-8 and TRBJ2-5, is EAGVTQSPTHLIKTRGQQATLRCSPISGHTSVYWYQQALGLGLQFLLWYDEGEERNRGNFPPRFSGRQFPNYSSELNVNALELEDSALYLCASSPWRHQETQYFGPGTRLLVL.